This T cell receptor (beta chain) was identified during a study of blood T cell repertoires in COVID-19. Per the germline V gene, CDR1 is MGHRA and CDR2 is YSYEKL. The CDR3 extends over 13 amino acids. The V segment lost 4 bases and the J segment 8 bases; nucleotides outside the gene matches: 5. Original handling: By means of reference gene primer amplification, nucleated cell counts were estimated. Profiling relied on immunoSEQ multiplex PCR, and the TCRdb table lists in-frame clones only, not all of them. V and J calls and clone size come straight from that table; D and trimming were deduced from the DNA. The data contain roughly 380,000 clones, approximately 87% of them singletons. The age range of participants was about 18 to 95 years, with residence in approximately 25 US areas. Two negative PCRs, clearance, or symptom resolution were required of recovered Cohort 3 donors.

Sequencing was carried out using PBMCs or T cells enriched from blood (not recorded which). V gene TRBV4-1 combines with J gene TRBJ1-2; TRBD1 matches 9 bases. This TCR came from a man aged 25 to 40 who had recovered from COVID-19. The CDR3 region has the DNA TGCGCCAGCAGCCCTGACAGGGGGTTAGGCTACACCTTC. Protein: CASSPDRGLGYTF.